The 19 T cell receptor beta chains below were found in one sample sequenced in a study of T cells after yellow fever vaccination (dated by TCRdb to between 2017 and 2020). The sample's treatment or condition, from its label and the paper: live attenuated yellow fever vaccine strain. To prepare the library, 5' RACE was applied. The sequencer listed for this sample is Illumina NovaSeq 6000. In-frame beta chains were kept once TCRdb had trimmed the public reads at Q25 with fastp and called clones with MiXCR. Rows are combined by CDR3 protein, so each entry shows the most common genes and DNA. The sample table contains around 200,000 distinct CDR3 sequences; only one count was recorded for about 11% of them. The ten largest clones represent 35% to 40% of the sample. The material was CD8+ T cells sorted from PBMCs, obtained 15 days after the yellow fever booster vaccination. All receptors derive from a man between 18 and 29 years old who received the YFV17D yellow fever vaccine.

The V and J genes are TRBV14 and TRBJ1-2; TRBD1 is a possible D gene (5 bases). Germline V lookup: CDR1 SGHDN, CDR2 FVKESK. The V end was cut by 4 bases, the J end by 5 bases, with 17 bases between. CDR3 size: 15 residues. CDR3 region: CASSLTGGGGYGYTF. The CDR3 DNA is TGTGCCAGCAGCCTTACAGGTGGTGGGGGATATGGCTACACCTTC.

The chain is built from TRBV13 and TRBJ2-7; no firm D call. Germline V gives CDR1 PRHDT, CDR2 FYEKMQ (reference sequence). Trimming stripped 1 base from V and 2 bases from J, with 6 bases between. The CDR3 consists of 13 residues. CDR3 protein: CASSLVSPYEQYF. DNA of the CDR3: TGTGCCAGCAGCTTAGTGAGTCCCTACGAGCAGTACTTC.

In its sample, this clonotype was seen many times. This chain connects TRBV19 to TRBJ1-2, with D hard to call. In germline, CDR1 is LNHDA, CDR2 SQIVND (reference sequence). The CDR3 covers 15 residues. Between the trimmed V and J ends, which lost 5 bases and 0 bases, there was a span of 13 bases. DNA for the CDR3: TGTGCCAGTAGTCCGATGGACGGGGCTAACTATGGCTACACCTTC. As protein: CASSPMDGANYGYTF.

The genes are TRBV19 and TRBJ1-5, with a tentative D call TRBD1 (5 bases). This CDR3 is built from 14 residues. Germline V gene data show CDR1 as LNHDA and CDR2 as SQIVND (reference sequence). V lost 3 bases and J 1 base, leaving 7 bases between the germline ends. The CDR3 DNA is TGTGCCAGTAGTATCGGGGCGAGCAATCAGCCCCAGCATTTT. Its protein is CASSIGASNQPQHF.

The rearrangement uses TRBV27 and TRBJ2-7, with a weak D call TRBD1 (5 bases). Germline V lookup: CDR1 MNHEY, CDR2 SMNVEV (reference sequence). This CDR3 comprises 17 residues. V was clipped by 2 bases and J by 3 bases, with 20 bases between them. CDR3 residues: CASSLVGGTGDFYEQYF. The CDR3 bases are TGTGCCAGCAGTTTAGTAGGCGGTACAGGAGACTTCTACGAGCAGTACTTC.

This clonotype was seen at least ten times. The genes are TRBV29-1 and TRBJ2-6, with D maybe TRBD2 (5 bases). The CDR3 is made up of 11 amino acids. CDR1 is SQVTM and CDR2 is ANQGSEA in the germline V gene. Trimming removed 6 bases from V and 6 bases from J, with 6 bases in between. The CDR3 loop is CSVDLANVLTF. CDR3 nucleotides: TGCAGCGTGGACTTGGCCAACGTCCTGACTTTC.

The chain is built from TRBV6-2 or TRBV6-3 and TRBJ1-2; unclear D gene. V gave up 3 bases and J gave up 5 bases, with 7 bases separating them. This CDR3 contains 12 residues. Germline values: CDR1 MNHEY, CDR2 SVGEGT. The CDR3 sequence: CASSYNQYGYTF. CDR3 nucleotides: TGTGCCAGCAGTTATAACCAGTATGGCTACACCTTC.

This CDR3 is CASSLEESAGAYEQYF. The CDR3 coding sequence is TGCGCCAGCAGCTTGGAGGAGTCAGCTGGGGCCTACGAGCAGTACTTC. The chain has TRBV5-1 and TRBJ2-7; D gene uncertain. V was cut by 0 bases and J by 2 bases, with 15 bases left in between. CDR3 length: 16 amino acids. The germline CDR1 and CDR2 sequences are SGHRS and YFSETQ.

There are many counts of this clonotype. The rearrangement uses TRBV27 and TRBJ2-7; D not certain. This CDR3 has 14 residues. V shed 0 bases and J shed 0 bases, with 6 bases lying between them. Germline assignment: CDR1 MNHEY and CDR2 SMNVEV (reference sequence). Written as DNA, the CDR3 is TGTGCCAGCAGTTTATCAGGTAGCTCCTACGAGCAGTACTTC. Protein sequence: CASSLSGSSYEQYF.

This clonotype has more than one count but fewer than ten. The rearrangement links TRBV13 to TRBJ1-1; D might be TRBD1 (5 bases). The V gene's germline CDR1 is PRHDT and CDR2 FYEKMQ (reference sequence). The CDR3 sequence is 12 residues long. The ends were cut back, 6 bases at V and 5 bases at J, with 10 bases in the middle. CDR3 region: CASRSGRTEAFF. In DNA, the CDR3 is TGTGCCAGCAGATCAGGGCGGACTGAAGCTTTCTTT.

The V call is TRBV5-4, the J call TRBJ1-1; 9 bases align to TRBD1. J gave up 5 bases and V 4 bases, and 6 bases lay outside the gene matches. Germline V lookup: CDR1 SGHNT, CDR2 YYREEE (reference sequence). CDR3 length: 14 residues. CDR3 loop: CASSPGQGRTEAFF. The CDR3, as DNA: TGTGCCAGCAGCCCGGGACAGGGAAGGACTGAAGCTTTCTTT.

V usage is TRBV4-2 and J usage is TRBJ1-2; a possible D gene is TRBD1 (6 bases). Trimming took 0 bases from V and 7 from J, leaving 18 bases between them. Germline lookup yields CDR1 LGHNA and CDR2 YNFKEQ. The CDR3 contains 16 residues. The CDR3 loop reads CASSQEEGQGMGGYTF. Written as DNA, the CDR3 is TGTGCCAGCAGCCAAGAAGAGGGGCAGGGGATGGGTGGCTACACCTTC.

This clonotype came up a few times. The V and J genes are TRBV5-5 and TRBJ1-6, with D possibly TRBD1 on 5 matching bases. Germline V gene sequence: CDR1 SGHKS, CDR2 YYEKEE (reference sequence). V lost 0 bases and J 7 bases, leaving 11 bases between the germline ends. The CDR3 has 15 residues. This chain's CDR3 is CASSLEHRMNSPLHF. CDR3 nucleotides: TGTGCCAGCAGCTTGGAGCACAGGATGAATTCACCCCTCCACTTT.

This clonotype has more than one count but fewer than ten. The rearrangement uses TRBV6-4 and TRBJ2-1; TRBD1 agrees at 7 bases. Germline CDR1 and CDR2: MRHNA and SNTAGT. The CDR3 loop spans 16 amino acids. With 6 bases clipped from V and 1 base from J, the junction kept 9 bases outside the gene matches. CDR3 in DNA: TGTGCCAGCAGCGCAGGGGGTATTGGGTCCTACAATGAGCAGTTCTTC. Amino acid sequence: CASSAGGIGSYNEQFF.

The chain employs TRBV4-3 and TRBJ1-1, with D hard to call. CDR1 is LGHNA, CDR2 YSLEER, per germline. The CDR3 sequence is 13 residues long. V lost 8 bases and J 0 bases, leaving 10 bases between the germline ends. The CDR3 bases are TGCGCCAGCGGTAGCACCTTGAACACTGAAGCTTTCTTT. Its translation is CASGSTLNTEAFF.

The chain employs TRBV19 and TRBJ2-1, with 9 nucleotides matching TRBD1. This CDR3 has 16 amino acids. V was pared by 4 bases and J by 7 bases, with 11 bases of the junction left unmatched. CDR1 and CDR2 from the germline V gene are LNHDA and SQIVND (reference sequence). CDR3 sequence: CASSRMTGQGFNEQFF. The CDR3 nucleotides read TGTGCCAGTAGTAGGATGACGGGACAGGGCTTTAATGAGCAGTTCTTC. Drawing the rest from reference TRBV19 and TRBJ2-1, the complete variable domain is DGGITQSPKYLFRKEGQNVTLSCEQNLNHDAMYWYRQDPGQGLRLIYYSQIVNDFQKGDIAEGYSVSREKKESFPLTVTSAQKNPTAFYLCASSRMTGQGFNEQFFGPGTRLTVL.

The chain combines TRBV6-5 with TRBJ1-2; tentative D call: TRBD1 (6 bases). Looked up from germline, CDR1 is MNHEY and CDR2 is SVGAGI. The CDR3 has 14 residues. V lost 0 bases and J 8 bases, leaving 13 bases between the germline ends. This chain's CDR3 is CASSYSTGLEGYTF. DNA of the CDR3: TGTGCCAGCAGTTACTCGACAGGTTTAGAGGGCTACACCTTC.

This clonotype was observed many times. V usage is TRBV4-3 and J usage is TRBJ1-5, with D possibly being TRBD1 (5 bases). Between the trimmed V and J ends, which lost 2 bases and 10 bases, there was a span of 12 bases. This CDR3 region has 13 residues. Germline V lookup: CDR1 LGHNA, CDR2 YSLEER. DNA of the CDR3: TGCGCCAGCAGCCAATTGCAGGGTAAACCCCAGCATTTT. It is translated as CASSQLQGKPQHF.

V gene TRBV19 combines with J gene TRBJ1-1; D unclear. The V end was cut by 3 bases, the J end by 5 bases, with 13 bases between. CDR3 length: 14 residues. The germline CDR1 and CDR2 sequences are LNHDA and SQIVND (reference sequence). In nucleotides, the CDR3 is TGTGCCAGTAGTATTGGCGGTTCTAGGACTGAAGCTTTCTTT. This codes for CASSIGGSRTEAFF.